Following are 5 T cell receptor beta chains from one sample sequenced in a study of control samples from healthy donors and cancer patients (dated by TCRdb to about 2020). The protocol used for the library was the immunoSEQ multiplex PCR assay. Imported from immuneACCESS, the table was reduced by TCRdb to in-frame sequences with V and J called. These copies leave out some clones; in studies compared against another copy, an unresolved V gene accounts for under half, and the cause of the remainder is not known. Within this sample are 40,000 to 50,000 clones, with over 85% of them counted one time only. The ten most abundant clones make up about a quarter of the sample. Sequencing was done on a sample of PBMCs. These receptor sequences come from a woman aged 45 to 65 with head and neck cancer.

The J gene is TRBJ1-1, the V gene TRBV2; D gene ambiguous. The V gene lost 3 bases and the J gene lost 4 bases, with 9 bases spanning the gap. The CDR3 sequence is 13 residues long. Germline CDR1 is SNHLY and CDR2 is FYNNEI. The CDR3 DNA reads TGTGCCAGCAGTGACCAGGATCTCACTGAAGCTTTCTTT. Protein: CASSDQDLTEAFF.

The chain joins TRBV27 to TRBJ1-5; D gene ambiguous. V was clipped by 5 bases and J by 5 bases, with 10 bases between them. Per the germline V gene, CDR1 is MNHEY and CDR2 is SMNVEV (reference sequence). The CDR3 spans 13 residues. Here the CDR3 reads CASSPWVYQPQHF. In DNA form, the CDR3 reads TGTGCCAGCAGTCCTTGGGTTTATCAGCCCCAGCATTTT.

This clone was found once. V usage is TRBV2 and J usage is TRBJ2-6; 11 bases fit TRBD1. CDR3 length equals 16 residues. The ends lost 5 bases at V and 3 bases at J; junction bases unmatched: 3. Germline assignment: CDR1 SNHLY and CDR2 FYNNEI. CDR3 in DNA: TGTGCCAGCAGTAGGACAGGGGGCAGTGGGGCCAACGTCCTGACTTTC. As protein: CASSRTGGSGANVLTF.

V usage is TRBV5-1 and J usage is TRBJ2-5, with a possible D match to TRBD1 (6 bases). V lost 0 bases, J lost 0 bases, and 18 bases lay in between. This CDR3 has 18 amino acids. Germline V lookup: CDR1 SGHRS, CDR2 YFSETQ. CDR3 nucleotides: TGCGCCAGCAGCTTGGCCAGGGGAGTAGGTATGGACCAAGAGACCCAGTACTTC. This translates into CASSLARGVGMDQETQYF. Supplemented by reference TRBV5-1 and TRBJ2-5, the full variable domain reads KAGVTQTPRYLIKTRGQQVTLSCSPISGHRSVSWYQQTPGQGLQFLFEYFSETQRNKGNFPGRFSGRQFSNSRSEMNVSTLELGDSALYLCASSLARGVGMDQETQYFGPGTRLLVL.

The chain is built from TRBV9 and TRBJ2-7, with 8 nucleotides matching TRBD2. V trimming: 1 base; J trimming: 1 base; junction bases outside the gene matches: 7. The germline V gene encodes CDR1 SGDLS and CDR2 YYNGEE. The CDR3 has 16 amino acids. The DNA of the CDR3 is TGTGCCAGCAGCGTAACAGGAAGCGGGGGATCCTACGAGCAGTACTTC. Translating gives CASSVTGSGGSYEQYF.